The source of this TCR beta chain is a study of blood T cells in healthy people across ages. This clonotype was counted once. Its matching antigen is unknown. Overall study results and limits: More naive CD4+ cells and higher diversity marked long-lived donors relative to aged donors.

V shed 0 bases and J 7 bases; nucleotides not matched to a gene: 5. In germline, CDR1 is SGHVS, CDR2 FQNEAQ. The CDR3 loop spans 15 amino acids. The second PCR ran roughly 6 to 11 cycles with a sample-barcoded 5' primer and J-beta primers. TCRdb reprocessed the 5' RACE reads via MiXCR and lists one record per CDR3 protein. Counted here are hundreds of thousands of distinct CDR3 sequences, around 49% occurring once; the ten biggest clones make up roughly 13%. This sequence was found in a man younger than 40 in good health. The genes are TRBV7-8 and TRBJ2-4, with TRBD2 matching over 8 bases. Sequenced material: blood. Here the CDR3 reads CASSLAVAGRNIQYF. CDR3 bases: TGTGCCAGCAGCTTAGCAGTAGCGGGGAGGAACATTCAGTACTTC.